The 10 T cell receptor beta chains below were found in one sample sequenced in a study of blood T cell repertoires in COVID-19. Sequencing used immunoSEQ multiplex PCR; TCRdb keeps in-frame clones, though not all of them. This sample has 80,000 to 100,000 clones, with roughly nine tenths found just once. Material: peripheral blood. Receptors were obtained from a man in his 70s with acute or convalescent COVID-19.

The chain is built from TRBV18 and TRBJ2-4, with D maybe TRBD1 (5 bases). V lost 4 bases, J lost 0 bases, and 10 bases lay in between. The CDR3 length is 15 residues. CDR1 and CDR2 from the germline V gene are KGHSH and LQKENI. CDR3 loop: CASSQGILAKNIQYF. The CDR3 nucleotides are TGTGCCAGCTCACAGGGGATACTAGCCAAAAACATTCAGTACTTC. Based on the CDR3 plus reference TRBV18 and TRBJ2-4, the full variable domain is NAGVMQNPRHLVRRRGQEARLRCSPMKGHSHVYWYRQLPEEGLKFMVYLQKENIIDESGMPKERFSAEFPKEGPSILRIQQVVRGDSAAYFCASSQGILAKNIQYFGAGTRLSVL.

J is TRBJ2-7 and V is TRBV7-2; D gene ambiguous. V dropped 3 bases and J dropped 5 bases, with 14 bases sitting between them. The CDR3 is 14 residues long. Germline lookup yields CDR1 SGHTA and CDR2 FQGNSA. The CDR3 DNA sequence: TGTGCCAGCAGCTTTTCGGGTCCCCGAGACGAGCAGTACTTC. Translating gives CASSFSGPRDEQYF. The whole variable domain, remainder taken from reference TRBV7-2 and TRBJ2-7, is GAGVSQSPSNKVTEKGKDVELRCDPISGHTALYWYRQSLGQGLEFLIYFQGNSAPDKSGLPSDRFSAERTGGSVSTLTIQRTQQEDSAVYLCASSFSGPRDEQYFGPGTRLTVT.

The chain couples TRBV9 to TRBJ2-1, with D perhaps matching TRBD2 (6 bases). The germline V gene has CDR1 SGDLS and CDR2 YYNGEE. V lost 4 bases and J lost 1, with 12 bases in between. CDR3 length: 15 residues. The CDR3, as DNA: TGTGCCAGCAGCTCAACTAGCAAGTCCTACAATGAGCAGTTCTTC. Translation: CASSSTSKSYNEQFF.

The V call is TRBV7-9, the J call TRBJ2-2; TRBD1 is a possible D gene (6 bases). In germline, CDR1 is SEHNR, CDR2 FQNEAQ (reference sequence). The V and J ends lost 1 base and 7 bases respectively, with 13 bases between them. The CDR3 contains 15 residues. The CDR3 nucleotides are TGTGCCAGCAGCTTAGAACAGGGAGCGAACGGGGAGCTGTTTTTT. It codes for CASSLEQGANGELFF.

There are a few counts of this clone. V gene TRBV2 combines with J gene TRBJ1-1, with 9 bases identical to TRBD1. The CDR3 loop spans 17 amino acids. With 4 bases clipped from V and 4 bases from J, the junction kept 13 bases outside the gene matches. Germline CDR1 is SNHLY and CDR2 is FYNNEI. The CDR3: CASSAPDRGWASTEAFF. CDR3 coding DNA: TGTGCCAGCAGTGCCCCAGACAGGGGGTGGGCGAGCACTGAAGCTTTCTTT.

In DNA form, the CDR3 reads TGTGCTAGTGGTTTGGCCTCCAAGCGGGGGGGCCGGACAGATACGCAGTATTTT. Translating it yields CASGLASKRGGRTDTQYF. The chain carries TRBV12-5 and TRBJ2-3, with TRBD2 matching over 10 bases. The CDR3 is 18 amino acids. Germline values: CDR1 LGHNT, CDR2 FRNRAP. J gave up 3 bases and V 1 base, and 10 bases lay outside the gene matches. Using reference TRBV12-5 and TRBJ2-3 for the parts outside the CDR3, the full variable domain is DARVTQTPRHKVTEMGQEVTMRCQPILGHNTVFWYRQTMMQGLELLAYFRNRAPLDDSGMPKDRFSAEMPDATLATLKIQPSEPRDSAVYFCASGLASKRGGRTDTQYFGPGTRLTVL.

This clone was recorded only once. The V and J genes are TRBV5-1 and TRBJ2-5, with 7 nucleotides matching TRBD1. In germline, CDR1 is SGHRS, CDR2 YFSETQ. This CDR3 has 15 residues. Trimming removed 8 bases from V and 0 bases from J; junction bases left unmatched: 10. DNA of the CDR3: TGCGCCAGGCAGGGGGTCAGGGGTCACCAAGAGACCCAGTACTTC. This codes for CARQGVRGHQETQYF.

This sequence joins TRBV6-6 and TRBJ2-7, with 8 bases aligning to TRBD1. The V segment lost 5 bases and the J segment 3 bases; nucleotides outside the gene matches: 9. Germline V CDR1 and CDR2: MNHNY, SVGAGI (reference sequence). The CDR3 has 15 residues. CDR3 sequence reads: CASSPRDRINYEQYF. The CDR3 DNA sequence: TGTGCCAGCAGTCCCCGGGACAGGATTAACTACGAGCAGTACTTC.

The chain is built from TRBV6-6 and TRBJ2-7; D unclear. V lost 4 bases, J lost 3 bases, and 7 bases lay in between. The CDR3 loop spans 12 amino acids. Germline values: CDR1 MNHNY, CDR2 SVGAGI (reference sequence). The CDR3 region has the DNA TGTGCCAGCAGTTCCCAGCGCTACGAGCAGTACTTC. This gives the protein CASSSQRYEQYF.

V and J are TRBV28 and TRBJ2-6; 9 bases line up with TRBD1. There are 19 residues in the CDR3. From germline, CDR1 is MDHEN and CDR2 SYDVKM. The trim removed 4 bases at V and 2 bases at J, leaving 12 bases unmatched. The CDR3 sequence: CASSSSPPGQGTGANVLTF. In DNA, the CDR3 is TGTGCCAGCAGTTCATCCCCCCCGGGACAGGGAACTGGGGCCAACGTCCTGACTTTC.